These 22 T cell receptor beta chains originate from one sample sequenced in a study of blood T cell repertoires in COVID-19 (TCRdb year 2020). Libraries were prepared through the immunoSEQ multiplex PCR assay. TCRdb provides this immuneACCESS table in a form limited to in-frame rearrangements. Some clones are lacking; in checked studies, under half of them reflect an unresolved V gene, and why the rest are absent is not known. Present in this sample are 200,000 or so clones, nearly 90% of which were seen just once. About a tenth of the sample is taken by the ten largest. The sample taken for sequencing was PBMCs or T cells enriched from blood (not recorded which). These receptors were obtained from a man aged 25 to 45 who had recovered from COVID-19.

This chain connects TRBV6-5 to TRBJ1-1, with TRBD1 matching over 8 bases. Germline values: CDR1 MNHEY, CDR2 SVGAGI. The V and J ends lost 6 bases and 4 bases, in that order; junction bases with no gene match: 4. The CDR3 totals 13 residues. The CDR3 loop is CASSRDRTTEAFF. The CDR3 DNA reads as TGTGCCAGCAGCCGGGACAGGACCACTGAAGCTTTCTTT.

A few counts support this clone. The chain has TRBV5-1 and TRBJ2-5; D not resolved. This CDR3 has 12 amino acids. V lost 5 bases and J lost 5, with 10 bases in between. CDR1 is SGHRS, CDR2 YFSETQ, per germline. CDR3 loop: CASSASEETQYF. The CDR3 nucleotides read TGCGCCAGCAGTGCGAGCGAGGAGACCCAGTACTTC.

The chain joins TRBV5-1 to TRBJ2-5, with D tentatively TRBD2 (7 bases). V lost 4 bases and J lost 5, with 15 bases in between. Germline V gives CDR1 SGHRS, CDR2 YFSETQ. This CDR3 is built from 14 residues. The CDR3 DNA sequence: TGCGCCAGCAGCCGGGGGGCGCTAGGGGAGACCCAGTACTTC. It is translated as CASSRGALGETQYF.

This chain connects TRBV5-4 to TRBJ2-7, with 8 bases identical to TRBD2. V shed 8 bases, J shed 6 bases, and the junction held 10 bases outside the gene matches. Germline CDR1 reads SGHNT; CDR2 reads YYREEE (reference sequence). The CDR3 runs 13 residues. CDR3 DNA sequence: TGTGCCAGTGCGGGAGGAGCGGGAGTCGAGCAGTACTTC. It encodes CASAGGAGVEQYF. Full variable domain (outside the CDR3, taken from reference TRBV5-4 and TRBJ2-7): ETGVTQSPTHLIKTRGQQVTLRCSSQSGHNTVSWYQQALGQGPQFIFQYYREEENGRGNFPPRFSGLQFPNYSSELNVNALELDDSALYLCASAGGAGVEQYFGPGTRLTVT.

This clone was detected once. The rearrangement uses TRBV28 and TRBJ2-7; 7 bases match TRBD1. Germline V gene lookup returns CDR1 MDHEN and CDR2 SYDVKM. The CDR3 is 14 amino acids. The V gene end was trimmed by 7 bases and the J gene end by 2 bases; junction bases not matched to a gene: 8. This chain's CDR3 is CASNPGQAAYEQYF. Written as DNA, the CDR3 is TGTGCCAGCAACCCCGGACAGGCAGCCTACGAGCAGTACTTC.

The CDR3 region is CASSVGIAGAYNEQFF. The CDR3 DNA sequence: TGTGCCAGCAGCGTAGGGATAGCGGGGGCCTACAATGAGCAGTTCTTC. The chain has TRBV9 and TRBJ2-1, with TRBD2 matching over 9 bases. CDR3 length equals 16 residues. Looked up from germline, CDR1 is SGDLS and CDR2 is YYNGEE. Losses at the gene ends were 0 bases for V and 2 bases for J; bases not matched to a gene: 3.

This chain uses TRBV28 with TRBJ2-5; weak D call: TRBD2 (6 bases). The CDR3 is 15 amino acids. Germline V gene sequence: CDR1 MDHEN, CDR2 SYDVKM. V lost 2 bases and J lost 6, with 16 bases in between. CDR3 coding DNA: TGTGCCAGCAGTTTAGGGGGGTTGGGGGTGCAGACCCAGTACTTC. Translating it yields CASSLGGLGVQTQYF.

The sample holds one count of this clone. The chain recombines TRBV28 with TRBJ2-7; 12 nucleotides line up with TRBD1. The V and J ends lost 2 bases and 4 bases, in that order; junction bases with no gene match: 3. Germline CDR1 MDHEN, CDR2 SYDVKM. The CDR3 length is 15 residues. The CDR3 loop is CASSLPGQGAYEQYF. CDR3 nucleotides: TGTGCCAGCAGTTTACCGGGACAGGGGGCGTACGAGCAGTACTTC.

The chain is built from TRBV27 and TRBJ1-2; TRBD1 is a possible D gene (6 bases). The CDR3 sequence is 14 residues long. Trimming cost V 6 bases and J 4 bases, with 15 bases left between them. CDR1 is MNHEY and CDR2 is SMNVEV in the germline V gene (reference sequence). CDR3 bases: TGTGCCAGCAGGGGGGCAGGGGCTGTCTATGGCTACACCTTC. This translates into CASRGAGAVYGYTF.

The chain carries TRBV5-5 and TRBJ2-7, with a tentative D call TRBD2 (6 bases). The V gene lost 0 bases and the J gene lost 3 bases, with 10 bases spanning the gap. Germline loops: CDR1 SGHKS, CDR2 YYEKEE (reference sequence). This CDR3 contains 14 residues. The DNA of the CDR3 is TGTGCCAGCAGCTTGGTGACTAGAAACTACGAGCAGTACTTC. It codes for CASSLVTRNYEQYF.

This chain joins TRBV4-2 and TRBJ2-3; TRBD2 aligns across 7 bases. The germline V gene encodes CDR1 LGHNA and CDR2 YNFKEQ. V shed 1 base, J shed 0 bases, and the junction held 4 bases outside the gene matches. The CDR3 runs to 16 residues. For the CDR3, the DNA is TGTGCCAGCAGCCAAGTTGGGGGGGGGAGCACAGATACGCAGTATTTT. Its protein product is CASSQVGGGSTDTQYF.

This chain uses TRBV6-5 with TRBJ2-7, with 9 bases aligning to TRBD2. V dropped 10 bases and J dropped 3; count of bases not matched to a gene: 13. Germline CDR1 is MNHEY and CDR2 is SVGAGI. The CDR3 is made up of 15 amino acids. The CDR3 region has the DNA TGTGCCACCCATTCCCGGGCGGGGGGGAACTACGAGCAGTACTTC. Amino acids: CATHSRAGGNYEQYF.

This chain connects TRBV2 to TRBJ2-3; D perhaps matches TRBD2 (6 bases). Trimming took off 8 bases at V and 6 bases at J, with 15 bases between the two ends. The CDR3 runs to 13 residues. Germline V gene data show CDR1 as SNHLY and CDR2 as FYNNEI. Written as DNA, the CDR3 is TGTGCCAGCTTGGTGTGGAGCGGGGATACGCAGTATTTT. Translating it yields CASLVWSGDTQYF.

This clone was counted once. This rearrangement joins TRBV6-5 to TRBJ1-1; D uncertain. V lost 7 bases and J 4 bases, leaving 10 bases between the germline ends. The CDR3 contains 12 residues. Per the germline V gene, CDR1 is MNHEY and CDR2 is SVGAGI. This chain's CDR3 is CASTAGSTEAFF. In DNA form, the CDR3 reads TGTGCCAGCACCGCGGGGAGCACTGAAGCTTTCTTT.

This clone was found once. The V and J genes are TRBV5-8 and TRBJ2-7; D is perhaps TRBD2 (5 bases). The ends were cut back, 4 bases at V and 0 bases at J, with 20 bases in the middle. Germline values: CDR1 SGHTS, CDR2 YDEGEE. The CDR3 spans 17 residues. The CDR3 nucleotides are TGTGCCAGCAGCACGGTCCGGGGATACCTACGCTCCTACGAGCAGTACTTC. Its protein product is CASSTVRGYLRSYEQYF.

The chain couples TRBV9 to TRBJ1-4, with D possibly being TRBD1 (5 bases). Looked up from germline, CDR1 is SGDLS and CDR2 is YYNGEE. CDR3 size: 16 residues. V was shortened by 0 bases and J by 3 bases, with 12 bases between the two germline ends. CDR3 in amino acids: CASSVGQGAANEKLFF. CDR3 sequence (DNA): TGTGCCAGCAGCGTAGGGCAAGGGGCAGCTAATGAAAAACTGTTTTTT.

The rearrangement uses TRBV27 and TRBJ2-3; 7 nucleotides agree with TRBD2. The V gene's germline CDR1 is MNHEY and CDR2 SMNVEV (reference sequence). V was clipped by 5 bases and J by 7 bases; unmatched bases: 9. The CDR3 sequence is 14 residues long. DNA of the CDR3: TGTGCCAGCAGTCTGGGCCGGGGGGAAAATACGCAGTATTTT. Amino acid sequence: CASSLGRGENTQYF.

Only one count was recorded for this clone. This chain joins TRBV5-5 and TRBJ2-5, with 8 bases matching TRBD2. Germline V lookup: CDR1 SGHKS, CDR2 YYEKEE (reference sequence). The CDR3 spans 15 residues. The junction had 12 bases not matched to a gene; V was cut back by 4 bases and J by 7 bases. The CDR3 DNA is TGTGCCAGCAGCCAAACCGGGACTAGGCCGATGACCCAGTACTTC. Translating it yields CASSQTGTRPMTQYF.

The chain has TRBV2 and TRBJ1-3; D not resolved. The length of the CDR3 is 17 residues. Trimming shortened V by 1 base and J by 0 bases, and 13 bases separated the two germline ends. In germline, CDR1 is SNHLY, CDR2 FYNNEI. CDR3 protein: CASSEGRQRSSGNTIYF. In DNA form, the CDR3 reads TGTGCCAGCAGTGAAGGTCGGCAGCGGAGCTCTGGAAACACCATATATTTT.

This clone appeared a single time. DNA of the CDR3: TGTGCCACCAGTGATCCCGACCGGGGGGGGTCAAATGAGCAGTTCTTC. Translating gives CATSDPDRGGSNEQFF. V is TRBV24-1 and J is TRBJ2-1; 8 nucleotides match TRBD2. Germline loops: CDR1 KGHDR, CDR2 SFDVKD. This CDR3 contains 16 residues. Unmatched junction bases numbered 10, after V lost 3 bases and J lost 7 bases.

The chain joins TRBV6-4 to TRBJ2-2; TRBD2 matches 7 bases. CDR1 and CDR2 from the germline V gene are MRHNA and SNTAGT. The CDR3 has 16 residues. Trimming took 6 bases from V and 2 from J; bases not matched to a gene: 9. CDR3 DNA: TGTGCCAGCAGCTTGGGAAGCGGGGACAACACCGGGGAGCTGTTTTTT. Translated, it gives CASSLGSGDNTGELFF.

The chain carries TRBV11-3 and TRBJ2-1; 14 nucleotides align to TRBD2. V trimming: 5 bases; J trimming: 4 bases; junction bases outside the gene matches: 4. CDR1 is SGHNT, CDR2 YENEEA, per germline. CDR3 size: 16 residues. The CDR3 bases are TGTGCCAGCAGCCCCGGGACTAGCGGGGGATACAATGAGCAGTTCTTC. Translated, it gives CASSPGTSGGYNEQFF.